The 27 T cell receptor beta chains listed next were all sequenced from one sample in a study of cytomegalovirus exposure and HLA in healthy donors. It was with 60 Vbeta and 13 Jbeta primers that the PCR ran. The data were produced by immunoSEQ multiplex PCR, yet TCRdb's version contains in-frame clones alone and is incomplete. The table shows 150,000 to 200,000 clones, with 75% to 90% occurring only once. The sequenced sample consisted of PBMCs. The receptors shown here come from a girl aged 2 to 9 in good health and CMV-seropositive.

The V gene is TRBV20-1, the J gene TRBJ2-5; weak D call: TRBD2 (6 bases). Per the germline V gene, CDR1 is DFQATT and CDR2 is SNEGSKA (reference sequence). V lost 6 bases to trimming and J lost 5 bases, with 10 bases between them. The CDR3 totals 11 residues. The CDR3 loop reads CSAGGRETQYF. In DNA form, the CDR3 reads TGCAGTGCGGGGGGTAGGGAGACCCAGTACTTC.

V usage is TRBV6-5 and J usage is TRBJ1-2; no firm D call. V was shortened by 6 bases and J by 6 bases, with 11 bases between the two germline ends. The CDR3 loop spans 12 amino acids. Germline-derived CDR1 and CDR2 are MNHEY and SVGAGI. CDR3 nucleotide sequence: TGTGCCAGCAGCTCCCGGTTAAATGGCTACACCTTC. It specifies CASSSRLNGYTF.

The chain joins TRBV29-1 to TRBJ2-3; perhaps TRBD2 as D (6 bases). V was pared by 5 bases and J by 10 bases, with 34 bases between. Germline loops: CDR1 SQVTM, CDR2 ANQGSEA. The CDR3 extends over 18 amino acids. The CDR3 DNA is TGCAGCGTTTTCCCCGGATCAATGAGCGGGCCCGGATTGGGTGCGCAGTATTTT. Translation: CSVFPGSMSGPGLGAQYF.

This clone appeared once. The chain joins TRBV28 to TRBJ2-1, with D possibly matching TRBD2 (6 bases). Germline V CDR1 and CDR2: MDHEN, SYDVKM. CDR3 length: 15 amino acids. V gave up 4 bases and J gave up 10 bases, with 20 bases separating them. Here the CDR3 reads CASSSSWDSSWEQFF. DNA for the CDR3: TGTGCCAGCAGTTCGTCATGGGACTCAAGTTGGGAGCAGTTCTTC.

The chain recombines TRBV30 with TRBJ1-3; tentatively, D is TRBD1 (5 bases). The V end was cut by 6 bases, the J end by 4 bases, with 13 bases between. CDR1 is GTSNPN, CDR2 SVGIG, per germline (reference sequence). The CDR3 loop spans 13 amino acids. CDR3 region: CACKKGAGNTIYF. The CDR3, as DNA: TGTGCCTGCAAGAAAGGGGCCGGAAACACCATATATTTT.

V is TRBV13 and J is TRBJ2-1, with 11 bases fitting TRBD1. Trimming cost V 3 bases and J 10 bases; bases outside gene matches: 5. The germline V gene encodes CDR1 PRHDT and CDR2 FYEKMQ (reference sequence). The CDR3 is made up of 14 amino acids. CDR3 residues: CASSFGTGGGEQFF. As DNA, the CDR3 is TGTGCCAGCAGCTTCGGGACAGGGGGTGGGGAGCAGTTCTTC.

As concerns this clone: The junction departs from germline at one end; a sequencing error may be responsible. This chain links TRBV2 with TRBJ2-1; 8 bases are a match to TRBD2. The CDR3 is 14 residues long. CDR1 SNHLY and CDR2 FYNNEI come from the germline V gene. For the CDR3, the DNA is TGTGCCAGCAGTGAACGGGGGGGTTGGTTCGAGCGGTTCTTC. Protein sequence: CASSERGGWFERFF.

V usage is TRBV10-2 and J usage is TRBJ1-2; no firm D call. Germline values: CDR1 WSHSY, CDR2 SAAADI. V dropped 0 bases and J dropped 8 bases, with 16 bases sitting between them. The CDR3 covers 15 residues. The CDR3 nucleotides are TGCGCCAGCAGTGAGTCGCGTACGGAGGATGACGGCTACACCTTC. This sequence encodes CASSESRTEDDGYTF.

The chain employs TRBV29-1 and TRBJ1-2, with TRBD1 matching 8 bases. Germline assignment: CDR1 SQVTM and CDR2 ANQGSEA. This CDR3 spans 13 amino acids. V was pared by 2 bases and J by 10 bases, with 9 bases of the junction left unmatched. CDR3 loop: CSVELTGGGIYTF. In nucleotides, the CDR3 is TGCAGCGTTGAACTCACAGGGGGAGGAATCTACACCTTC.

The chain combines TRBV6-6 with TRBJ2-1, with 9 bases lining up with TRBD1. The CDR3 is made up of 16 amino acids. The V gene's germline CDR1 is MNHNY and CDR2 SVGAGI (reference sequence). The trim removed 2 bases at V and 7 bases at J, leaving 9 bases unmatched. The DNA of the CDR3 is TGTGCCAGCAGTTACCCCTCCGGGACAGGGCGTAATGAGCAGTTCTTC. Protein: CASSYPSGTGRNEQFF.

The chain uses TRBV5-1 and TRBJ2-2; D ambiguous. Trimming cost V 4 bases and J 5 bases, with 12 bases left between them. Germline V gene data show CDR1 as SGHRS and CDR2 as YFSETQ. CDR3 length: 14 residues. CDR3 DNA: TGCGCCAGCAGCCGGCGACTCACTACCGGGGAGCTGTTTTTT. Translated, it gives CASSRRLTTGELFF. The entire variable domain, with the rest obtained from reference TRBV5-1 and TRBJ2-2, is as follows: KAGVTQTPRYLIKTRGQQVTLSCSPISGHRSVSWYQQTPGQGLQFLFEYFSETQRNKGNFPGRFSGRQFSNSRSEMNVSTLELGDSALYLCASSRRLTTGELFFGEGSRLTVL.

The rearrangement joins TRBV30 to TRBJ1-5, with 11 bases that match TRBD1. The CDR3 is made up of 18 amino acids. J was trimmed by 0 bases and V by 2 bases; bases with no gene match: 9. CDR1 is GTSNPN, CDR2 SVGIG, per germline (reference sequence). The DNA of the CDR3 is TGTGCCTGGAGTCTCGGACAGGGGGCCTTAATTAGCAATCAGCCCCAGCATTTT. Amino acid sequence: CAWSLGQGALISNQPQHF.

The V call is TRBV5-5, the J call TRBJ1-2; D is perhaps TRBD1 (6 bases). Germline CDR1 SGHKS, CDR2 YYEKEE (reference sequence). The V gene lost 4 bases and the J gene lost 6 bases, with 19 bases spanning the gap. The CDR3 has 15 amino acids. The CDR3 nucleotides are TGTGCCAGCAGCACCACTATCCGACAGGATAATGGCTACACCTTC. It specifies CASSTTIRQDNGYTF.

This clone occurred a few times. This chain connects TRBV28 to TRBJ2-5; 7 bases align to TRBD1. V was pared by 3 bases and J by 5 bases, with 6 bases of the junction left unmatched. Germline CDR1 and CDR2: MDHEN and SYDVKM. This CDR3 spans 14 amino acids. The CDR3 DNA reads TGTGCCAGCAGTTTTTCGACAGGGACGGAGACCCAGTACTTC. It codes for CASSFSTGTETQYF.

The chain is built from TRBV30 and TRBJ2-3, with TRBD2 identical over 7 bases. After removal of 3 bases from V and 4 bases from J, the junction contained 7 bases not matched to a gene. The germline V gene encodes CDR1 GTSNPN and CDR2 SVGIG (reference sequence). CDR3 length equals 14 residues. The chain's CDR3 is CAWRGGLGPDTQYF. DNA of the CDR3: TGTGCCTGGAGGGGAGGGCTTGGGCCAGATACGCAGTATTTT.

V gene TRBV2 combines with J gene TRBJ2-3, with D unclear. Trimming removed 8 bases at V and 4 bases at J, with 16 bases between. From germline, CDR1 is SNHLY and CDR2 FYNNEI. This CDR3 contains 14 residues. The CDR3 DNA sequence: TGTGCCAGCTCGGGTAGAATCGTGGCAGATACGCAGTATTTT. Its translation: CASSGRIVADTQYF.

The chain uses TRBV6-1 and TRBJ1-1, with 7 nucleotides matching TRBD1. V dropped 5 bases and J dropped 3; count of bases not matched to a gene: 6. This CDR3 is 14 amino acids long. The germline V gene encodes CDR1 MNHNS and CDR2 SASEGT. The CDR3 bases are TGTGCCAGCAGTTTACTGACAGGGTACACTGAAGCTTTCTTT. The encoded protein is CASSLLTGYTEAFF.

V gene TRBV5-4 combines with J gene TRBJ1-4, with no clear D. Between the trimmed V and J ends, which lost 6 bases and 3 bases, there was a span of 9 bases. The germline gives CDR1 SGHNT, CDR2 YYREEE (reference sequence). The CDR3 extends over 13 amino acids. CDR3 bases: TGTGCCAGCACCCTACTCCCTAATGAAAAACTGTTTTTT. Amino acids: CASTLLPNEKLFF.

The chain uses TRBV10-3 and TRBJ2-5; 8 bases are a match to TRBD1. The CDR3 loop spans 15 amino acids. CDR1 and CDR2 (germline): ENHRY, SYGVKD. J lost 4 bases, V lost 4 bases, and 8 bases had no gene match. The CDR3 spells CAISGKQGVGETQYF. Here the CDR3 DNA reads TGTGCCATCAGTGGGAAACAGGGGGTCGGAGAGACCCAGTACTTC.

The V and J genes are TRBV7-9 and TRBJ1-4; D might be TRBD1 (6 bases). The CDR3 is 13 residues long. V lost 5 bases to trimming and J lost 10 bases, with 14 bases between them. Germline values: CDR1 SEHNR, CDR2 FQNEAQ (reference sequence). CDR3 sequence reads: CASSPYREGKLFF. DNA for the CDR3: TGTGCCAGCAGCCCTTACAGGGAGGGAAAACTGTTTTTT.

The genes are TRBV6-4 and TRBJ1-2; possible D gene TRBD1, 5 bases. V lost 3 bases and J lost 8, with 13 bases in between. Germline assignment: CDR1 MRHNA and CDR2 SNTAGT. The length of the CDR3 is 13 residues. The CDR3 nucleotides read TGTGCCAGCAGTGAACTCTACGGGGGAGGCTACACCTTC. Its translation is CASSELYGGGYTF.

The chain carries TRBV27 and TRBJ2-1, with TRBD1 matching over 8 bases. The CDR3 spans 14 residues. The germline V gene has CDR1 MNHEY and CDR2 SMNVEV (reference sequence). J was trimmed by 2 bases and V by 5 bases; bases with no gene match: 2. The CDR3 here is CASSEDRAYNEQFF. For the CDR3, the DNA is TGTGCCAGCAGTGAGGACAGGGCCTACAATGAGCAGTTCTTC.

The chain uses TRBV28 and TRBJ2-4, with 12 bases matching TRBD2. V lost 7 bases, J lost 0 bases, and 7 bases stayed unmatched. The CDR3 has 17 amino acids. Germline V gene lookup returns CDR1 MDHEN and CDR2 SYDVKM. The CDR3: CASTGTSGSLAKNIQYF. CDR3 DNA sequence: TGTGCCAGCACCGGGACTAGCGGGTCCTTAGCCAAAAACATTCAGTACTTC.

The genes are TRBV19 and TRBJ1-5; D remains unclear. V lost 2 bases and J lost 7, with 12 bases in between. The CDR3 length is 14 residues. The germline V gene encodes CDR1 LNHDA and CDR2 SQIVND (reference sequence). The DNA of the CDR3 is TGTGCCAGTAGTATAAGAGGGTTCGGGCAGCCCCAGCATTTT. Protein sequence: CASSIRGFGQPQHF.

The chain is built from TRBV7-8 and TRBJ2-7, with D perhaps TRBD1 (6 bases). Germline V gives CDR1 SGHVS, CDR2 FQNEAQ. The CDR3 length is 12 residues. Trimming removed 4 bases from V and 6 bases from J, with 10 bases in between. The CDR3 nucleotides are TGTGCCAGCAGCTCCGGACAGACCGAGCAGTACTTC. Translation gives CASSSGQTEQYF.

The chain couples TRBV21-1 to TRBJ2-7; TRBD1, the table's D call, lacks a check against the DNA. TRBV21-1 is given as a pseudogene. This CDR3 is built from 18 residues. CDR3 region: CASSKVSSKGERTYEQYF. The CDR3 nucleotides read TGTGCCAGCAGCAAAGTCTCCTCCAAGGGGGAAAGAACCTACGAGCAGTACTTC.

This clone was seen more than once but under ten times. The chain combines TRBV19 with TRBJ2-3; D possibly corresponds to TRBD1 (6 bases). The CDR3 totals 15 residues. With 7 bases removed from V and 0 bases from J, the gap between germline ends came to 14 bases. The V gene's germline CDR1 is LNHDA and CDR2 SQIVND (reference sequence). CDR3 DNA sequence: TGTGCCAGTAAGCGGCAGGGGTTTAGCACAGATACGCAGTATTTT. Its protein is CASKRQGFSTDTQYF.